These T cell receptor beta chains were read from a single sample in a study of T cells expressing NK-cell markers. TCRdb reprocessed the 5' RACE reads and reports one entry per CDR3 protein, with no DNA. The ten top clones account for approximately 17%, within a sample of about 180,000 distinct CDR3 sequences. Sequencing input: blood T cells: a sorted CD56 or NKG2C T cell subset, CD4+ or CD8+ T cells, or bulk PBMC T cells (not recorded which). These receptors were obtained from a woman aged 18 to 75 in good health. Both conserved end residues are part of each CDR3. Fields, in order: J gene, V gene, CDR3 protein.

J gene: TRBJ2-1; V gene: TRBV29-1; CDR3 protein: CSVRDRGEGLNNEQFF
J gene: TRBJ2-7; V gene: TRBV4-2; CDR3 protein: CASSQDRFRATNSYEQYF
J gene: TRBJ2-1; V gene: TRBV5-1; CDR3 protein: CASSTRSYNEQFF
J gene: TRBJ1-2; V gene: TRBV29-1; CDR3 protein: CSAYGRDRGNYGYTF
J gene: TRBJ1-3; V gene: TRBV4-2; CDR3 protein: CASSREFPGSGNTIYF
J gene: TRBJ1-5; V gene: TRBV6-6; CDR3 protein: CASSYPQGLQHF
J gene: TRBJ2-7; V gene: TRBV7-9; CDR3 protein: CASSLALSGSYEQYF
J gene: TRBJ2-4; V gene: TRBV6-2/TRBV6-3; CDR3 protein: CASSYRIGDYKNIQYF
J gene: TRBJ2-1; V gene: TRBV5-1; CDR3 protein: CASSLWVGEAEQFF
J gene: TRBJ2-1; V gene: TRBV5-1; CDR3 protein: CASSGTSGHNEQFF
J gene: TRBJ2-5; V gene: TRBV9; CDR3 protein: CASSASPLAQETQYF
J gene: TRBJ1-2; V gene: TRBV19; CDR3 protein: CASSTLGQGTNDYGYTF
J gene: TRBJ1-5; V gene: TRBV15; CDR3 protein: CATSRDWNRGIVEPQHF
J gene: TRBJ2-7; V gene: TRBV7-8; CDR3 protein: CASSLRPGPAEQYF
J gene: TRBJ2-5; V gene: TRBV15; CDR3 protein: CATSRPLPPTSGSLRRETQYF
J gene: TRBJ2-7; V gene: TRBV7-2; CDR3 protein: CASSKQGGRSSYEQYF
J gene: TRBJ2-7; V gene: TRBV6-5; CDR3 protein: CASRLAEPRGEQYF
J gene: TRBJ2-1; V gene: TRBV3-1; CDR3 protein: CASSPSGTPNEQFF
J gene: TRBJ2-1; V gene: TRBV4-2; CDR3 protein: CASSQDRPTYNEQFF
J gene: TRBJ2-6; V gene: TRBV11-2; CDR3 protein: CASSSLFGGGSGANVLTF
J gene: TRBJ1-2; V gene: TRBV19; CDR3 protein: CASTNGTGSHYGYTF
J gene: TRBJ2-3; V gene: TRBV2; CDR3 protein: CASSEARGIMGTDTQYF
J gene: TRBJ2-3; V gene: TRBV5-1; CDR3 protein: CASRQTESDTQYF
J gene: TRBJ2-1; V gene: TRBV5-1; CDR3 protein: CASSLVPGGSYNEQFF
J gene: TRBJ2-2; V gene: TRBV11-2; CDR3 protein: CASSLETTLTGELFF
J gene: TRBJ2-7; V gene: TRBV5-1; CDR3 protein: CASSKYTFPSSYEQYF
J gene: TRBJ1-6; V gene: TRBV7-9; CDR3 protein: CASSLPGSTPLHF
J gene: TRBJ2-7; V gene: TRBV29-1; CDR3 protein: CSVGKTGGAYEQYF
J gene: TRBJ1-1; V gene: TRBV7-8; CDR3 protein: CASSLEGQVNTEAFF
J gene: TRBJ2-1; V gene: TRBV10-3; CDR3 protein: CAISLAGGPKQFF
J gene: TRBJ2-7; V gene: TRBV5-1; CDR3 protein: CASSLDGGTTSYEQYF
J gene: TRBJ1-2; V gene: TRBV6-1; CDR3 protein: CASSVDRSQGYTF
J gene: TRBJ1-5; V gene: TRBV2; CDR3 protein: CASRGEGQPQHF
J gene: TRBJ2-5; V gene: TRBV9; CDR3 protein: CASSGTGGSETQYF
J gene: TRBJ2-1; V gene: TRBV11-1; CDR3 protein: CASSLAGPNEQFF
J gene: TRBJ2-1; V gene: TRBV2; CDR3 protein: CASSEPAGGPNEQFF
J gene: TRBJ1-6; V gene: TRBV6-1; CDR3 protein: CASRTASSYNSPLHF
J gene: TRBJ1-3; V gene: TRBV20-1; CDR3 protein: CSAARRGSGNTIYF
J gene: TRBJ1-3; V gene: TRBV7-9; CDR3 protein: CASSLNPQGISGNTIYF
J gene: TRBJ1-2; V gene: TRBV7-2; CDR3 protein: CASSLNSGLGYGYTF
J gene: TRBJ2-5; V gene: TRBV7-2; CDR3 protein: CASSPGLGKETQYF
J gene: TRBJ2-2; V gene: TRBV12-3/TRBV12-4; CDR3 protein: CATTRGRMEGNTGELFF
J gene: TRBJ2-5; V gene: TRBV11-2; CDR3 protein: CASSLRPQETQYF
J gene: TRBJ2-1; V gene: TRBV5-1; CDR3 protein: CASSLLSGAGAGRQFF
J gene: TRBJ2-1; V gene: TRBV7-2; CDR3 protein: CASSVSGVEQFF
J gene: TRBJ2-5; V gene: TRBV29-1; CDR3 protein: CSVEGLGGQTQYF
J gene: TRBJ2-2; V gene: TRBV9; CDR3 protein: CASSWGGSNTGELFF
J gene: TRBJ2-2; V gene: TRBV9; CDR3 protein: CASSVTATGELFF
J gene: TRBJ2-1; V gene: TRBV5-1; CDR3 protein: CASSLGSPYNEQFF
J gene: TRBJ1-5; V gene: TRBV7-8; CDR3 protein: CASSLSRRDQPQHF
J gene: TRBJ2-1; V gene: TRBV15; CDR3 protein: CATSRGAGPYNEQFF
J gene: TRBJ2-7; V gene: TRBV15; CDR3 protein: CATSRGLGQIDSYEQYF
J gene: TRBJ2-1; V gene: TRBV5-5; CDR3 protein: CASSLPVSNEQFF